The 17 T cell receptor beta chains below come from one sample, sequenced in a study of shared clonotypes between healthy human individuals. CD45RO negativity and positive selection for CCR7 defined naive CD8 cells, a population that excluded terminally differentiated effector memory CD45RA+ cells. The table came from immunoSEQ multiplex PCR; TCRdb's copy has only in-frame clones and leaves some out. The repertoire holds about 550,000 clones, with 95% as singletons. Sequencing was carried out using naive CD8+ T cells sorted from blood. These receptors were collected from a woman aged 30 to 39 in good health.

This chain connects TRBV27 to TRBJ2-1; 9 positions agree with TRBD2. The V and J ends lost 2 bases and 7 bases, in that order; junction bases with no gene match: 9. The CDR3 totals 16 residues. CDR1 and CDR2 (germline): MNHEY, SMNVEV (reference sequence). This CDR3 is CASSLGSSGRRNEQFF. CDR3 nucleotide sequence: TGTGCCAGCAGTTTAGGCTCAAGCGGGAGGAGGAATGAGCAGTTCTTC.

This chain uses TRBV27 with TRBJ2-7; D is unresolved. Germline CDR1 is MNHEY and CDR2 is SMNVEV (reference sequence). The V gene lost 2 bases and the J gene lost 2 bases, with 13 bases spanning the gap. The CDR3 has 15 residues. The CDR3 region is CASSLIPGRAYEQYF. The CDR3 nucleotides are TGTGCCAGCAGTTTAATCCCAGGCCGAGCCTACGAGCAGTACTTC.

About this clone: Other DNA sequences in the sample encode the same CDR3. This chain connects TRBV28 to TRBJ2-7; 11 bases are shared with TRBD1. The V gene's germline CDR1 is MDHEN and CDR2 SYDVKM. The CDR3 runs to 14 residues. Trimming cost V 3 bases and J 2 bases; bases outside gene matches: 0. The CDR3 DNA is TGTGCCAGCAGTTTGGGACAGGGGGCCTACGAGCAGTACTTC. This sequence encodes CASSLGQGAYEQYF.

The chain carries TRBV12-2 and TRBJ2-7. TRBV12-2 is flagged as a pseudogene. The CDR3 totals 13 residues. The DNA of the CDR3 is TGTGCAAGTCGCTTAGAAATGAGGGCCGTGGGGCACTTC. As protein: CASRLEMRAVGHF.

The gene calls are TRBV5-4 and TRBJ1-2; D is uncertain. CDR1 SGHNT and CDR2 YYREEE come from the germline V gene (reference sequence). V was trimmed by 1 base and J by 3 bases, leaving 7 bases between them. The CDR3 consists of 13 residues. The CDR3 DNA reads TGTGCCAGCAGCTTGTTAACCTACTATGGCTACACCTTC. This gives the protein CASSLLTYYGYTF.

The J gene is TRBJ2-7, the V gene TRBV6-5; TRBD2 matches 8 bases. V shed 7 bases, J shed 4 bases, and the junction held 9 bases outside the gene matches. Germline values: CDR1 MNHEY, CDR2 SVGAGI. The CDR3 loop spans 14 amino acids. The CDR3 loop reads CASIGAGGEYEQYF. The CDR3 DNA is TGTGCCAGCATAGGGGCGGGAGGAGAGTACGAGCAGTACTTC.

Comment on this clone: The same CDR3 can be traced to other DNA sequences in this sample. Written as DNA, the CDR3 is TGTGCCAGCAGCTTGGGGACCGGGGAGCTGTTTTTT. This sequence encodes CASSLGTGELFF. The chain is built from TRBV7-9 and TRBJ2-2; D gene unclear. The germline V gene has CDR1 SEHNR and CDR2 FQNEAQ (reference sequence). This CDR3 is 12 amino acids long. V dropped 3 bases and J dropped 5 bases, with 4 bases sitting between them.

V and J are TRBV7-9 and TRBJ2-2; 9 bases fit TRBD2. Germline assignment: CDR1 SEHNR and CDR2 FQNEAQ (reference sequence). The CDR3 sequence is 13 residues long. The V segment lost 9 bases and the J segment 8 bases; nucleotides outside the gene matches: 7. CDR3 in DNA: TGTGCCAGAGCGCGGGAGGGCCCTGGGGAGCTGTTTTTT. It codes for CARAREGPGELFF.

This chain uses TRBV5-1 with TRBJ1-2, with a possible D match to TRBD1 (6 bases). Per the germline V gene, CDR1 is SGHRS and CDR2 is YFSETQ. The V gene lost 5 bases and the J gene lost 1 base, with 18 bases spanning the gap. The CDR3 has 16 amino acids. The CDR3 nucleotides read TGCGCCAGCAGTTGGAGCAGACAGGACATTAACTATGGCTACACCTTC. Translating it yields CASSWSRQDINYGYTF.

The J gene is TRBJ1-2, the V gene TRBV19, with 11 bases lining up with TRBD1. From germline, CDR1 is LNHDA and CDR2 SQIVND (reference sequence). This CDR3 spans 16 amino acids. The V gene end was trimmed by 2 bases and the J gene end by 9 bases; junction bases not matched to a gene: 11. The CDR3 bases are TGTGCCAGTAGTATAATCTCATTGGGACAGGGGGTTCGCTACACCTTC. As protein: CASSIISLGQGVRYTF.

CDR3 sequence (DNA): TGTGCCAGCGCCAAACTCCATCATACGCAGTATTTT. This gives the protein CASAKLHHTQYF. The chain couples TRBV11-2 to TRBJ2-3, with D hard to call. CDR3 length: 12 amino acids. CDR1 SGHAT and CDR2 FQNNGV come from the germline V gene. V was clipped by 8 bases and J by 7 bases, with 13 bases between them.

For the CDR3, the DNA is TGTGCCAGCAGCTTCACCCGGGAGTCGGGAGAGCAGTACTTC. It specifies CASSFTRESGEQYF. J is TRBJ2-7 and V is TRBV11-2; TRBD2 is a possible D gene (6 bases). V was shortened by 3 bases and J by 7 bases, with 16 bases between the two germline ends. This CDR3 spans 14 amino acids. Germline V lookup: CDR1 SGHAT, CDR2 FQNNGV.

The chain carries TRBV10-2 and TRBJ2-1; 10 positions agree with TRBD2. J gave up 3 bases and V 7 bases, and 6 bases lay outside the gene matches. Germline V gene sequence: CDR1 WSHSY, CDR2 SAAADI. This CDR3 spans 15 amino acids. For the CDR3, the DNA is TGCGCCAGCATCGGACTAGCGGACCTCTACAATGAGCAGTTCTTC. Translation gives CASIGLADLYNEQFF.

The CDR3 spells CASSVWDRGDGYTF. In nucleotides, the CDR3 is TGTGCCAGCAGCGTGTGGGACAGGGGAGATGGCTACACCTTC. The chain carries TRBV5-6 and TRBJ1-2, with 10 bases fitting TRBD1. Per the germline V gene, CDR1 is SGHDT and CDR2 is YYEEEE. Germline trimming cut 4 bases from V and 6 bases from J; bases unmatched to any gene: 6. This CDR3 region has 14 residues.

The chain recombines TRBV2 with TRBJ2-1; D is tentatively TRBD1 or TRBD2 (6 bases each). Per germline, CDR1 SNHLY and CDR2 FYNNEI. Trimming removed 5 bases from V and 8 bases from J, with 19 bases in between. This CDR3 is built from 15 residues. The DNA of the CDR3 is TGTGCCAGCAGTACGGACAGCGGGCAGATCGATGAGCAGTTCTTC. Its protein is CASSTDSGQIDEQFF.

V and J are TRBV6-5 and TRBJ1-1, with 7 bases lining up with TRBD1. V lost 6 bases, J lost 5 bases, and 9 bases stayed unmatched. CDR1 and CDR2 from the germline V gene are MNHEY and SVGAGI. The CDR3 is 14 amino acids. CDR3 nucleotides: TGTGCCAGCAGGATACAGGGGAGAGGAACTGAAGCTTTCTTT. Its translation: CASRIQGRGTEAFF.

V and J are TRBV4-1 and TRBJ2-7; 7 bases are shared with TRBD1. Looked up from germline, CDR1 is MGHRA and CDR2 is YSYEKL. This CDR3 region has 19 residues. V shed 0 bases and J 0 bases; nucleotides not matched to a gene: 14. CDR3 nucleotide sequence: TGCGCCAGCAGCCAAGACCTCGGGACAGCCACGAGGAACTCCTACGAGCAGTACTTC. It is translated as CASSQDLGTATRNSYEQYF.